Following are 19 T cell receptor beta chains from one sample sequenced in a study of shared clonotypes between healthy human individuals. TCRdb's table, derived via immunoSEQ multiplex PCR, lists solely in-frame clones and lacks some. The repertoire holds about 2.1 million clones, with roughly 93% as singletons. CD45RO-negative, CCR7-positively selected cells formed the naive CD8 fraction, excluding terminally differentiated effector memory CD45RA+ cells. Source material: naive CD8+ T cells from PBMCs. These TCRs come from a man younger than 35 in good health. Some clones in this sample may be carry-over from other donors' samples.

Notes on this clone: Other DNA sequences in this specimen translate into the identical CDR3. The CDR3 loop is CASSPWDSSNQPQHF. The CDR3 nucleotides are TGTGCCAGCAGTCCCTGGGACAGTAGCAATCAGCCCCAGCATTTT. The V call is TRBV9, the J call TRBJ1-5; 7 bases fit TRBD1. V lost 5 bases to trimming and J lost 0 bases; unmatched junction nucleotides: 5. CDR1 is SGDLS, CDR2 YYNGEE, per germline. The CDR3 totals 15 residues.

This CDR3 is CASSLNRRLLYEQYF. CDR3 DNA: TGTGCCAGCAGCCTCAACCGGAGGCTTCTCTACGAGCAGTACTTC. J is TRBJ2-7 and V is TRBV6-5; D is perhaps TRBD2 (5 bases). Between the trimmed V and J ends, which lost 6 bases and 3 bases, there was a span of 18 bases. The germline V gene encodes CDR1 MNHEY and CDR2 SVGAGI. This CDR3 comprises 15 residues.

This chain uses TRBV7-9 with TRBJ1-1; D not certain. Per germline, CDR1 SEHNR and CDR2 FQNEAQ (reference sequence). The CDR3 consists of 15 residues. Trimming pared 4 bases from V and 4 bases from J, leaving 16 bases between. This CDR3 is CASSSTPGSSTEAFF. The CDR3 DNA reads as TGTGCCAGCAGCTCCACCCCGGGGTCATCCACTGAAGCTTTCTTT.

This sequence joins TRBV7-6 and TRBJ2-1; 12 bases are shared with TRBD2. CDR3 size: 16 residues. V was clipped by 5 bases and J by 5 bases; unmatched bases: 7. The germline V gene has CDR1 SGHVS and CDR2 FNYEAQ. CDR3 amino acids: CASSPSLAGGHNEQFF. In DNA form, the CDR3 reads TGTGCCAGCAGCCCCTCGCTAGCGGGAGGGCACAATGAGCAGTTCTTC.

In regard to this clone: Other nucleotide sequences from this sample produce the same CDR3. The genes are TRBV19 and TRBJ2-1, with 9 bases fitting TRBD2. The CDR3 has 14 amino acids. Per germline, CDR1 LNHDA and CDR2 SQIVND (reference sequence). With 5 bases clipped from V and 7 bases from J, the junction kept 6 bases outside the gene matches. The DNA of the CDR3 is TGTGCCAGTAGTCTTGCGGGAGGGCCGAATGAGCAGTTCTTC. Translated, it gives CASSLAGGPNEQFF.

The V gene is TRBV14, the J gene TRBJ2-4; D possibly corresponds to TRBD2 (5 bases). The CDR3 is 18 amino acids. V lost 1 base and J 6 bases, leaving 22 bases between the germline ends. Per the germline V gene, CDR1 is SGHDN and CDR2 is FVKESK. The CDR3 region has the DNA TGTGCCAGCAGCCAAGTAGCCGGGAAGGGCGGTATCGGAAACATTCAGTACTTC. This codes for CASSQVAGKGGIGNIQYF.

This clone has just one count. The chain employs TRBV19 and TRBJ1-5; D not certain. Trimming left V 7 bases short and J 2 bases short, with 18 bases between. The CDR3 has 16 amino acids. CDR1 and CDR2 from the germline V gene are LNHDA and SQIVND (reference sequence). The CDR3 DNA sequence: TGTGCCAGTAACCCTCTTAGGGATGGTGGCAATCAGCCCCAGCATTTT. Encoded protein: CASNPLRDGGNQPQHF.

As regards this clone: Other DNA sequences within the sample encode an identical CDR3. The chain carries TRBV27 and TRBJ2-1; D may correspond to TRBD1 or TRBD2 (5 bases each). CDR3 size: 14 residues. Trimming shortened V by 1 base and J by 1 base, and 5 bases separated the two germline ends. Germline V CDR1 and CDR2: MNHEY, SMNVEV (reference sequence). Written as DNA, the CDR3 is TGTGCCAGCAGTTTATGGGGGTCCTACAATGAGCAGTTCTTC. Its translation is CASSLWGSYNEQFF.

The genes are TRBV7-8 and TRBJ2-3, with 11 nucleotides matching TRBD2. This CDR3 has 17 amino acids. Germline CDR1 reads SGHVS; CDR2 reads FQNEAQ. V lost 1 base, J lost 4 bases, and 7 bases stayed unmatched. CDR3: CASSLELAGDLADTQYF. The CDR3 DNA reads as TGTGCCAGCAGCTTAGAACTAGCGGGAGATCTCGCAGATACGCAGTATTTT.

The chain has TRBV27 and TRBJ2-7, with D perhaps TRBD1 (5 bases). There are 15 residues in the CDR3. Germline V gene data show CDR1 as MNHEY and CDR2 as SMNVEV (reference sequence). Trimming removed 4 bases from V and 6 bases from J, with 19 bases in between. CDR3 sequence: CASSYGVGLPVEQYF. The CDR3 coding sequence is TGTGCCAGCAGTTATGGCGTGGGGCTCCCCGTCGAGCAGTACTTC.

This chain uses TRBV27 with TRBJ1-1, with 11 bases matching TRBD1. In germline, CDR1 is MNHEY, CDR2 SMNVEV (reference sequence). The J segment lost 11 bases and the V segment lost 3 bases, leaving 8 bases of the junction unmatched. This CDR3 has 14 residues. This CDR3 reads CASSLGQGGLRAFF. DNA of the CDR3: TGTGCCAGCAGTTTGGGACAGGGGGGTCTAAGGGCTTTCTTT.

The genes are TRBV18 and TRBJ2-1; D is uncertain. V dropped 0 bases and J dropped 3 bases, with 12 bases sitting between them. The CDR3 has 16 residues. Germline V gene sequence: CDR1 KGHSH, CDR2 LQKENI. CDR3 loop: CASSPPLLANYNEQFF. CDR3 in DNA: TGTGCCAGCTCACCACCGTTGTTGGCTAACTACAATGAGCAGTTCTTC.

Comments on this clone: This CDR3 is also generated by other DNA sequences in the sample. The V and J genes are TRBV7-9 and TRBJ2-6; tentative D call: TRBD2 (6 bases). The V and J ends lost 8 bases and 1 base respectively, with 6 bases between them. This CDR3 has 13 amino acids. CDR1 SEHNR and CDR2 FQNEAQ come from the germline V gene (reference sequence). CDR3 bases: TGTGCCAGCGGGGGGTCTGGGGCCAACGTCCTGACTTTC. It is translated as CASGGSGANVLTF.

The V and J genes are TRBV5-1 and TRBJ2-1, with 9 bases lining up with TRBD2. The trim removed 2 bases at V and 5 bases at J, leaving 5 bases unmatched. This CDR3 has 15 residues. The germline V gene has CDR1 SGHRS and CDR2 YFSETQ. This CDR3 reads CASSFSGRGHNEQFF. CDR3 nucleotide sequence: TGCGCCAGCAGCTTTAGCGGGAGAGGGCACAATGAGCAGTTCTTC.

The genes are TRBV27 and TRBJ2-7; 9 bases line up with TRBD1. The CDR3 sequence is 14 residues long. Germline values: CDR1 MNHEY, CDR2 SMNVEV (reference sequence). V gave up 5 bases and J gave up 3 bases; unmatched junction bases: 5. The CDR3 nucleotides read TGTGCCAGCAGTACGCCGGGACAGGGCTACGAGCAGTACTTC. Its translation is CASSTPGQGYEQYF.

The J gene is TRBJ2-7, the V gene TRBV19; D not resolved. V dropped 3 bases and J dropped 7 bases, with 13 bases sitting between them. The CDR3 contains 13 residues. From germline, CDR1 is LNHDA and CDR2 SQIVND (reference sequence). CDR3 nucleotides: TGTGCCAGTAGTATCGTCTCTTGGGCAGAGCAGTACTTC. Protein product: CASSIVSWAEQYF.

The CDR3 loop is CAITPGKGSGNTIYF. CDR3 sequence (DNA): TGTGCCATCACTCCAGGGAAAGGCTCTGGAAACACCATATATTTT. The chain combines TRBV10-3 with TRBJ1-3; perhaps TRBD1 as D (5 bases). The CDR3 extends over 15 amino acids. The V gene's germline CDR1 is ENHRY and CDR2 SYGVKD. V was trimmed by 7 bases and J by 0 bases, leaving 13 bases between them.

This chain joins TRBV7-2 and TRBJ1-1; D remains unclear. CDR1 is SGHTA, CDR2 FQGNSA, per germline. The CDR3 has 17 amino acids. Trimming pared 5 bases from V and 2 bases from J, leaving 21 bases between. In DNA, the CDR3 is TGTGCCAGCAGCACCGACTCTGGAGGGTTTATAAACACTGAAGCTTTCTTT. Its translation is CASSTDSGGFINTEAFF.

This clone was seen a few times. The genes are TRBV29-1 and TRBJ1-1; D uncertain. This CDR3 region has 14 residues. The germline CDR1 and CDR2 sequences are SQVTM and ANQGSEA. V shed 4 bases and J shed 0 bases, with 12 bases lying between them. CDR3 residues: CSVGLQTLNTEAFF. DNA for the CDR3: TGCAGCGTTGGTTTACAGACCTTGAACACTGAAGCTTTCTTT. Full variable domain (missing parts from reference TRBV29-1 and TRBJ1-1): SAVISQKPSRDICQRGTSLTIQCQVDSQVTMMFWYRQQPGQSLTLIATANQGSEATYESGFVIDKFPISRPNLTFSTLTVSNMSPEDSSIYLCSVGLQTLNTEAFFGQGTRLTVV.